A selection of T cell receptor beta chains follows, all from one sample in a study of human T cells and chemical hapten exposure. MiXCR, applied by TCRdb to the RACE reads, yields one record per CDR3 protein. This sample has roughly 62,000 distinct CDR3 sequences, with about an eighth found just once. This sample comprised whole blood, obtained in connection with sensitization to the hapten diphenylcyclopropenone (DPC). The receptors shown here come from a man between 25 and 39 years old with alopecia areata. Some clones in this sample may be carry-over from other donors' samples. Both conserved end residues are part of each CDR3. Fields, in order: V gene, J gene, clone size, D gene, CDR3 protein, CDR3 DNA. The D gene is left open where the match is weak. The size field is filled for only some rows; it gives once, few, many or a size class.

TRBV27	TRBJ1-2	many	-	CASSLWPSRNYGYTF	TGTGCCAGCAGTTTGTGGCCTTCACGGAACTATGGCTACACCTTC
TRBV9	TRBJ1-4	few	TRBD1	CASSVGQGGEKLFF	TGTGCCAGCAGCGTAGGACAGGGAGGTGAAAAACTGTTTTTT
TRBV18	TRBJ1-2	many	-	CASSPSGRPIDYGYTF	TGTGCCAGCTCACCATCGGGAAGGCCCATTGACTATGGCTACACCTTC
TRBV6-4	TRBJ2-6	many	-	CASSERPSGANVLTF	TGTGCCAGCAGTGAGCGGCCCTCTGGGGCCAACGTCCTGACTTTC
TRBV12-3/TRBV12-4	TRBJ1-1	-	-	CASSLPGSMNTEAFF	TGTGCCAGCAGTCTGCCCGGGTCAATGAACACTGAAGCTTTCTTT
TRBV6-5	TRBJ2-2	few	-	CASRGRDTRLNTGELFF	TGTGCCAGCAGGGGCAGGGATACGCGGTTGAACACCGGGGAGCTGTTTTTT
TRBV12-3/TRBV12-4	TRBJ2-7	many	-	CASSLAGEEYF	TGTGCCAGCAGTTTAGCAGGAGAGGAGTACTTC
TRBV6-1	TRBJ1-1	many	-	CASSEVGATEAFF	TGTGCCAGCAGTGAAGTGGGGGCTACTGAAGCTTTCTTT
TRBV12-3/TRBV12-4	TRBJ1-2	-	TRBD1	CASSSLQGTFTYGYTF	TGTGCCAGCAGTTCATTACAGGGGACTTTCACCTATGGCTACACCTTC
TRBV3-1	TRBJ2-3	few	-	CASSQNRGFTDTQYF	TGTGCCAGCAGCCAAAACCGGGGATTCACAGATACGCAGTATTTT
TRBV5-1	TRBJ2-5	-	-	CASSYGTVQETQYF	TGCGCCAGCAGCTACGGGACGGTCCAAGAGACCCAGTACTTC
TRBV29-1	TRBJ2-3	-	TRBD2	CSVEVSGLAGRDTQYF	TGCAGCGTTGAAGTAAGTGGACTAGCGGGACGGGATACGCAGTATTTT
TRBV4-3	TRBJ2-7	-	TRBD1	CASSQEFSGQGFNEQYF	TGCGCCAGCAGCCAAGAATTTTCGGGACAGGGTTTCAACGAGCAGTACTTC
TRBV30	TRBJ1-2	many	-	CAWSVPRSYGYTF	TGTGCCTGGAGTGTACCGAGAAGCTATGGCTACACCTTC
TRBV20-1	TRBJ2-7	-	TRBD1	CSARSGTGLKEQYF	TGCAGTGCCAGATCAGGGACAGGGCTAAAGGAGCAGTACTTC
TRBV11-2	TRBJ2-3	-	-	CASSLDPDRTDTQYF	TGTGCCAGCAGCTTAGATCCTGACAGGACAGATACGCAGTATTTT
TRBV11-1	TRBJ2-4	-	-	CASSLTGRRANIQYF	TGTGCCAGCAGCTTGACAGGAAGGCGCGCAAACATTCAGTACTTC
TRBV5-1	TRBJ2-1	few	-	CASSLDGGSYNEQFF	TGCGCCAGCAGCTTGGACGGGGGTTCCTACAATGAGCAGTTCTTC
TRBV7-9	TRBJ2-5	many	-	CASSQEGETQYF	TGTGCCAGCAGTCAAGAGGGCGAGACCCAGTACTTC
TRBV25-1	TRBJ1-1	many	-	CASSEAGKGAFF	TGTGCCAGCAGTGAGGCAGGGAAGGGTGCTTTCTTT
TRBV29-1	TRBJ1-1	-	-	CSVVGLLQAFF	TGCAGCGTTGTCGGGCTTCTACAAGCTTTCTTT
TRBV15	TRBJ2-1	few	-	CATSRLNEQFF	TGTGCCACCAGCAGGCTGAATGAGCAGTTCTTC
TRBV27	TRBJ1-1	few	-	CASSLRAFGTEAFF	TGTGCCAGCAGTTTGAGGGCCTTCGGGACTGAAGCTTTCTTT
TRBV29-1	TRBJ1-1	once	-	CSARTEEAFF	TGCAGCGCGCGGACAGAAGAAGCTTTCTTT
TRBV28	TRBJ2-1	-	-	CASSGGWDGKNSYNEQFF	TGTGCCAGCAGTGGGGGATGGGACGGAAAAAACTCCTACAATGAGCAGTTCTTC
TRBV7-6	TRBJ1-2	many	-	CASSAQQISGGYTF	TGTGCCAGCAGCGCGCAACAGATTTCGGGCGGCTACACCTTC
TRBV9	TRBJ2-2	few	-	CASSVFSGELFF	TGTGCCAGCAGCGTATTCTCCGGGGAGCTGTTTTTT
TRBV29-1	TRBJ2-3	many	TRBD1	CSVDQDRHTDTQYF	TGCAGCGTTGATCAGGACAGGCATACAGATACGCAGTATTTT
TRBV12-3/TRBV12-4	TRBJ2-3	-	TRBD1	CASSFNRGQGGDTQYF	TGTGCCAGCAGTTTTAACAGGGGGCAAGGAGGAGATACGCAGTATTTT
TRBV28	TRBJ1-2	-	-	CASSRGREEGYTF	TGTGCCAGCAGTCGAGGGCGGGAAGAAGGCTACACCTTC
TRBV7-6	TRBJ1-6	many	-	CASSPPGPGSENSPLHF	TGTGCCAGCAGCCCCCCCGGACCCGGATCGGAGAATTCACCCCTCCACTTT
TRBV7-9	TRBJ1-1	few	-	CASSPFDDTGAFF	TGTGCCAGCAGCCCATTCGATGACACTGGAGCTTTCTTT
TRBV2	TRBJ1-6	few	-	CASSEDYSLVLHF	TGTGCCAGCAGTGAAGATTATAGCCTTGTCCTCCACTTT
TRBV20-1	TRBJ2-2	many	TRBD2	CSASGGRTGELFF	TGCAGTGCTAGCGGGGGGAGGACCGGGGAGCTGTTTTTT
TRBV10-3	TRBJ1-1	once	-	CAIRLNRDTEAFF	TGTGCCATCAGACTCAACAGGGACACTGAAGCTTTCTTT
TRBV28	TRBJ1-2	many	TRBD1	CASSEQGSYGYTF	TGTGCCAGCAGCGAACAGGGGAGCTATGGCTACACCTTC
TRBV27	TRBJ2-7	-	-	CASSFKTDGHEQYF	TGTGCCAGCAGCTTCAAAACCGACGGTCACGAGCAGTACTTC
TRBV18	TRBJ2-5	many	-	CASSPPGRGQETQYF	TGTGCCAGCTCACCACCCGGGCGGGGCCAAGAGACCCAGTACTTC
TRBV24-1	TRBJ2-2	few	-	CATSEDTGELFF	TGTGCCACCAGTGAGGACACCGGGGAGCTGTTTTTT
TRBV9	TRBJ2-1	few	TRBD2	CASSARLLAGVPEQFF	TGTGCCAGCAGCGCCCGTTTACTAGCGGGGGTCCCTGAGCAGTTCTTC
TRBV3-1	TRBJ2-7	few	-	CASSQVSRASYEQYF	TGTGCCAGCAGCCAAGTGAGTAGGGCCTCCTACGAGCAGTACTTC
TRBV29-1	TRBJ2-3	-	TRBD2	CSVETLASGGLPATQYF	TGCAGCGTTGAGACCCTCGCCAGCGGGGGGCTCCCGGCTACGCAGTATTTT
TRBV28	TRBJ1-2	many	-	CASSFLHLRGTPQDRYGYTF	TGTGCCAGCAGTTTCCTCCACCTCCGGGGTACACCCCAGGACCGTTATGGCTACACCTTC
TRBV27	TRBJ2-5	many	TRBD2	CASSPGLVQYF	TGTGCCAGCAGTCCAGGACTAGTTCAGTACTTC
TRBV9	TRBJ2-3	many	-	CASSVGGMGTDTQYF	TGTGCCAGCAGCGTAGGGGGCATGGGCACAGATACGCAGTATTTT
TRBV3-1	TRBJ2-5	few	-	CASSQGRGLETQYF	TGTGCCAGCAGCCAAGGGCGAGGGCTGGAGACCCAGTACTTC
TRBV20-1	TRBJ2-7	many	-	CSPNSGQTYEQYF	TGCAGCCCCAACTCGGGACAAACCTACGAGCAGTACTTC
TRBV5-4	TRBJ2-3	-	TRBD2	CASSLEASGGLPDTQYF	TGTGCCAGCAGCTTGGAGGCTAGCGGGGGCCTGCCAGATACGCAGTATTTT
TRBV28	TRBJ2-7	-	TRBD2	CASSRGGRYEQYF	TGTGCCAGCAGCCGGGGGGGTCGCTACGAGCAGTACTTC
TRBV5-1	TRBJ2-3	-	-	CASRAGATDTQYF	TGCGCCAGCCGGGCAGGGGCCACAGATACGCAGTATTTT
TRBV28	TRBJ2-5	-	TRBD2	CASNSGGALGTQYF	TGTGCCAGCAATAGCGGGGGGGCCTTGGGGACCCAGTACTTC
TRBV12-3/TRBV12-4	TRBJ2-5	-	-	CASSLTVTGLKETQYF	TGTGCCAGCAGTTTGACAGTAACAGGGCTGAAAGAGACCCAGTACTTC
TRBV28	TRBJ2-7	-	-	CASSLRGPLNTYEQYF	TGTGCCAGCAGTCTCAGGGGTCCACTAAATACCTACGAGCAGTACTTC
TRBV7-2	TRBJ2-1	few	TRBD2	CASSAGTSIFNEQFF	TGTGCCAGCAGCGCCGGGACTAGCATTTTCAATGAGCAGTTCTTC
TRBV20-1	TRBJ2-1	-	-	CSAPPWSLNEQFF	TGCAGTGCTCCCCCGTGGAGCCTCAATGAGCAGTTCTTC
TRBV7-6	TRBJ2-3	many	TRBD1	CASSLTGGSTDTQYF	TGTGCCAGCAGCTTGACAGGGGGAAGCACAGATACGCAGTATTTT
TRBV20-1	TRBJ2-7	many	-	CSAPRVSYEQYF	TGCAGTGCCCCTCGGGTCTCCTACGAGCAGTACTTC